The present entry profiles one T cell receptor (beta chain) with its context. The antigen it recognizes is unknown. The input lacks base qualities; no much larger clone sits a single base away. Including the terminal cysteine and phenylalanine, the CDR3 comprises 13 residues. Kept here is only the CDR3 DNA, which spans 39 bases and is read in frame from base 1. V loses 7 bases at its end and J loses 8 bases; junction bases beyond the gene matches: 7. From the germline V gene, CDR1 is SNHLY and CDR2 is FYNNEI. The immunoSEQ Assay, a bias-controlled multiplex PCR, was used to amplify TCRbeta CDR3 regions from genomic DNA. The authors' pipeline ran thus. The number of nucleated cells in each sample was estimated by amplification of reference gene primers within the assay. To quantify the absolute abundance of each unique TCRbeta CDR3 rearrangement, sequence reads were collapsed and filtered. For each sample, productive Simpson clonality was calculated by taking the square root of Simpson's diversity index across productive rearrangements. This immuneACCESS table, as held by TCRdb, lists in-frame sequences with V and J called but not all clones. Of the missing ones, under half trace to an unresolved V gene in checked studies; the others have no known cause. Clone size and V and J calls were adopted from that table, with D and trimming inferred from the DNA. This sample comprises roughly 280,000 clones, 84% of them detected only once. The leading ten clones occupy 4% to 4.5% of the sample.

The data derive from a study of blood T cell repertoires in COVID-19 (dated by TCRdb to about 2020). Broadly, across the study: Samples from collaborators originated in the United States, Italy and Spain and spanned both the acute and convalescent phases of COVID-19. The samples were drawn from the first 160 participants of the ongoing ImmuneRACE study and from some 1,300 subjects provided by 6 global collaborators. HLA class I and class II types, where available, came from metadata supplied by the sample provider rather than from assay-based typing. Subjects who had been exposed to COVID-19, were actively infected with it, or had recovered from it provided the deeply sampled blood TCRbeta repertoires that made up the dataset. A de-identified subject ID, COVID-19 status, age in years and sex were almost always included in the sample metadata. The material from the prospective study consisted of cDNA or gDNA derived from T cells, B-cell-depleted T cells, or PBMCs. The repertoires were released in a freely available public database meant as a resource for research on the immune response to SARS-CoV-2.

The collaborating institutions used their own protocols to collect whole blood in K2EDTA tubes. Collaborator samples were shipped for TCRbeta analysis as frozen whole blood, isolated PBMCs, or DNA extracted from either sample type. Overall study results and their limits: The quantity of clinical and demographic metadata differed by source and by participant and was supplied without curation.

The origin of this receptor is a man in his 60s with acute or convalescent COVID-19. The chain joins TRBV2 to TRBJ1-2; TRBD1 lines up with 10 middle nucleotides. Material for sequencing was peripheral blood. The nucleotides read TGTGCCAGCAATGACAGGGGGCGGGAGGGCTACACCTTC. This yields the protein CASNDRGREGYTF. Reference TRBV2 and TRBJ1-2 genes cover what lies past the CDR3, so the full variable domain is EPEVTQTPSHQVTQMGQEVILRCVPISNHLYFYWYRQILGQKVEFLVSFYNNEISEKSEIFDDQFSVERPDGSNFTLKIRSTKLEDSAMYFCASNDRGREGYTFGSGTRLTVV.